This record concerns one T cell receptor beta chain sequence. Its antigen is not identified. These data belong to a study of T cell responses to AZD1222 COVID-19 vaccine. This CDR3 region has 14 residues. Trimming took off 5 bases at V and 8 bases at J, with 16 bases between the two ends. In germline, CDR1 is SGHAT, CDR2 FQNNGV. Study-wide results and caveats: There were mostly white British donors and more females than males, and clonal diversity was possibly underestimated. Baseline serostatus was positive in only a handful of AZD1222 recipients. Nearly half of the spike-specific TCRs reportedly recognize variant regions that carry no mutations.

This table comes from immunoSEQ multiplex PCR, and its TCRdb copy is limited to in-frame clones, with some not included. Among around 170,000 clones listed, around 90% were seen once. This clonotype was sampled from an adult who received the AZD1222 COVID-19 vaccine. The chain is built from TRBV11-2 and TRBJ2-1, with D perhaps matching TRBD1 (6 bases). This specimen was peripheral blood, taken 28 days after the second AZD1222 dose. CDR3 residues: CASSHGGGGYEQFF. The CDR3 region has the DNA TGTGCCAGCAGCCACGGAGGTGGGGGCTATGAGCAGTTCTTC. Supplemented by reference TRBV11-2 and TRBJ2-1, the full variable domain reads EAGVAQSPRYKIIEKRQSVAFWCNPISGHATLYWYQQILGQGPKLLIQFQNNGVVDDSQLPKDRFSAERLKGVDSTLKIQPAKLEDSAVYLCASSHGGGGYEQFFGPGTRLTVL.